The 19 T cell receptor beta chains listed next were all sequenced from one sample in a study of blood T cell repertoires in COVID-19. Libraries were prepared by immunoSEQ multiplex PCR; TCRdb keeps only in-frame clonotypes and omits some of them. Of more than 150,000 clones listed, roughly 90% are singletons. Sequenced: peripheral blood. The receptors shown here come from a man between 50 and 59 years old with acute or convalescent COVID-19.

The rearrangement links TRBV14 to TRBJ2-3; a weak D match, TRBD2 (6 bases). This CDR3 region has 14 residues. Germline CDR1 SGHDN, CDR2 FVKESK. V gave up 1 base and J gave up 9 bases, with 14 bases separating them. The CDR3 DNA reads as TGTGCCAGCAGCCAAGGATCTCGGCTAGCGACGCAGTATTTT. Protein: CASSQGSRLATQYF.

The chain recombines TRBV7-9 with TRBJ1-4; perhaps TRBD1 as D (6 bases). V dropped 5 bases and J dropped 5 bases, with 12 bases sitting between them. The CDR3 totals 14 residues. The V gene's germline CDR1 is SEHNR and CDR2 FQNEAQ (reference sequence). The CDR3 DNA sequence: TGTGCCAGCAGCCCGGGACAAAGAAATGAAAAACTGTTTTTT. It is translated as CASSPGQRNEKLFF.

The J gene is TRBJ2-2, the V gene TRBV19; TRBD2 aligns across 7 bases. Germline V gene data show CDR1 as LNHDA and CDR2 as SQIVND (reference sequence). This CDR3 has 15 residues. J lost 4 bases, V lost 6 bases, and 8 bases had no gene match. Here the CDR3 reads CASSNLREGTGELFF. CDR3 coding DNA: TGTGCCAGTAGCAATCTGAGGGAGGGCACCGGGGAGCTGTTTTTT.

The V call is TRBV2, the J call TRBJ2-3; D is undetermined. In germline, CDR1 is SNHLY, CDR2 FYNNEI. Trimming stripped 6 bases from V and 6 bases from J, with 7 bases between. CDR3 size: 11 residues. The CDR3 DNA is TGTGCCAGCAGGACTTGGGATACGCAGTATTTT. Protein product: CASRTWDTQYF.

CDR3 sequence reads: CASSVVPQGAAYNEQFF. CDR3 DNA sequence: TGTGCCAGCAGCGTAGTACCCCAGGGGGCGGCCTACAATGAGCAGTTCTTC. The chain combines TRBV9 with TRBJ2-1, with 8 bases lining up with TRBD1. This CDR3 has 17 amino acids. With 0 bases clipped from V and 2 bases from J, the junction kept 7 bases outside the gene matches. Germline CDR1 reads SGDLS; CDR2 reads YYNGEE.

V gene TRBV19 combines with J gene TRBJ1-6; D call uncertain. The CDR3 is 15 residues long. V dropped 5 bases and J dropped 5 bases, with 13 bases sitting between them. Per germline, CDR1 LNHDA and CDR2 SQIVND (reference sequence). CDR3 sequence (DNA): TGTGCCAGTAGTTCCAGGCCGAACAATAATTCACCCCTCCACTTT. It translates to CASSSRPNNNSPLHF. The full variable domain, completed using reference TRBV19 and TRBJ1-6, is DGGITQSPKYLFRKEGQNVTLSCEQNLNHDAMYWYRQDPGQGLRLIYYSQIVNDFQKGDIAEGYSVSREKKESFPLTVTSAQKNPTAFYLCASSSRPNNNSPLHFGNGTRLTVT.

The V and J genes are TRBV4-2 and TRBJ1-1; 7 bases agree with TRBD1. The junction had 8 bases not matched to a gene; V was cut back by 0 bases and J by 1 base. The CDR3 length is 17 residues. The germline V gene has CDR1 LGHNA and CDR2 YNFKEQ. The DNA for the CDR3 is TGTGCCAGCAGCCAAGAACCCGCCAGACAGGGGAACACTGAAGCTTTCTTT. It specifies CASSQEPARQGNTEAFF.

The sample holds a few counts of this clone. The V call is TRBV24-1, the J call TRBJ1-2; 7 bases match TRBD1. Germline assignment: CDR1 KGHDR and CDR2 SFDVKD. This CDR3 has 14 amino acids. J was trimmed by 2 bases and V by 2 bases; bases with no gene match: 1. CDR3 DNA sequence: TGTGCCACCAGTGATTCGGGACAGAACTATGGCTACACCTTC. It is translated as CATSDSGQNYGYTF.

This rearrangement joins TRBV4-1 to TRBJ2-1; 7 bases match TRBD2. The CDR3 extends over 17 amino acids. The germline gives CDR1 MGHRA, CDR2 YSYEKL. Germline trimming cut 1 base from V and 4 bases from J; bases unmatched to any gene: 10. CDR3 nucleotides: TGCGCCAGCAGCCAAGTTGGTATCGGGAGGTCATACAATGAGCAGTTCTTC. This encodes CASSQVGIGRSYNEQFF.

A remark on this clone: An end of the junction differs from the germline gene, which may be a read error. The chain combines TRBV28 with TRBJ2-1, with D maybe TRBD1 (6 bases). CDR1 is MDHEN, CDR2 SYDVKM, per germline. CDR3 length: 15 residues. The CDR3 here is CASCFEGVAYNEQFF. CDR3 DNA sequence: TGTGCCAGCTGTTTCGAGGGGGTGGCATACAATGAGCAGTTCTTC.

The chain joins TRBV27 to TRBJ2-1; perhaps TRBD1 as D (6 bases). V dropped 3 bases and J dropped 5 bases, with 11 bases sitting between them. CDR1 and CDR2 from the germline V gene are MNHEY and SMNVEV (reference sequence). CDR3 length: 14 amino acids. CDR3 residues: CASSFNQGNNEQFF. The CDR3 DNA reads TGTGCCAGCAGTTTCAATCAGGGGAACAATGAGCAGTTCTTC.

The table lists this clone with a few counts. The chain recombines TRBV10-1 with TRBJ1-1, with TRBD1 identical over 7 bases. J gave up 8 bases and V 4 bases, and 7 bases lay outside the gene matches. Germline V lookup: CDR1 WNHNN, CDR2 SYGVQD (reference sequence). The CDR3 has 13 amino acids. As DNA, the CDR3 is TGCGCCAGCAGTGGACAGGGAAGAGGCGAAGCTTTCTTT. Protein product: CASSGQGRGEAFF.

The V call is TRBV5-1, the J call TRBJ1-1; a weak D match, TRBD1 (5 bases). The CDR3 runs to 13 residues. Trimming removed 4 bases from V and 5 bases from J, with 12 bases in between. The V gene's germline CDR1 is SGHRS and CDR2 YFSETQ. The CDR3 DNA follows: TGCGCCAGCAGCGCCCAGGGAGGGACTGAAGCTTTCTTT. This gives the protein CASSAQGGTEAFF.

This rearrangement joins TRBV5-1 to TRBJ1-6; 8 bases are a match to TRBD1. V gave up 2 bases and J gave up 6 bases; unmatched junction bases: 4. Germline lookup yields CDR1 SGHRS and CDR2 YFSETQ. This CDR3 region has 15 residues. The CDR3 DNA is TGCGCCAGCAGCTTTGACGGACAGGGTAATTCACCCCTCCACTTT. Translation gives CASSFDGQGNSPLHF. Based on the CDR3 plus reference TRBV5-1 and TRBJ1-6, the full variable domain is KAGVTQTPRYLIKTRGQQVTLSCSPISGHRSVSWYQQTPGQGLQFLFEYFSETQRNKGNFPGRFSGRQFSNSRSEMNVSTLELGDSALYLCASSFDGQGNSPLHFGNGTRLTVT.

CDR3 coding DNA: TGTGCCAGCAGCTTGTGGGGAGGGGACGAATATGGCTACACCTTC. Translating it yields CASSLWGGDEYGYTF. The chain has TRBV5-4 and TRBJ1-2; D is perhaps TRBD1 (5 bases). The length of the CDR3 is 15 residues. Germline loops: CDR1 SGHNT, CDR2 YYREEE (reference sequence). V was shortened by 1 base and J by 5 bases, with 15 bases between the two germline ends.

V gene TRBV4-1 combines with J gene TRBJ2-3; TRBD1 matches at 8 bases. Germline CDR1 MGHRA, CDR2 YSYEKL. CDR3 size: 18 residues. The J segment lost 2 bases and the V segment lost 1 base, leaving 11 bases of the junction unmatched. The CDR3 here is CASSQGDRPRSSTDTQYF. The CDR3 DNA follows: TGCGCCAGCAGCCAAGGGGACAGGCCCCGAAGTTCCACAGATACGCAGTATTTT.

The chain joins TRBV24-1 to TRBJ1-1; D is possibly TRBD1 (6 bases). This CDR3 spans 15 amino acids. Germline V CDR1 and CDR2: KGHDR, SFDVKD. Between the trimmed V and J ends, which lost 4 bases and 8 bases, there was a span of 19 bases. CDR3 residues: CATSEPSDRTAEAFF. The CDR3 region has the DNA TGTGCCACCAGTGAACCTTCAGACCGGACAGCAGAAGCTTTCTTT.

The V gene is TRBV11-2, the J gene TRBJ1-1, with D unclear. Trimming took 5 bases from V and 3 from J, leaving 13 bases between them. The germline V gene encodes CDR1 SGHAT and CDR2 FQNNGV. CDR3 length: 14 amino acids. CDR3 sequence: CASSQYGVHTEAFF. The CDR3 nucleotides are TGTGCCAGCAGCCAGTACGGGGTTCACACTGAAGCTTTCTTT.

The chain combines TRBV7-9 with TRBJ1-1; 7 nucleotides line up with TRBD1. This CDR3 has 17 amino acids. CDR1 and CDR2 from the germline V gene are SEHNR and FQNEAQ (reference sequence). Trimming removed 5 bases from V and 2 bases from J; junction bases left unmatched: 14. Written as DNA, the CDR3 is TGTGCCAGCAGCGCTCCAATATTGGGACAGACCAACACTGAAGCTTTCTTT. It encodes CASSAPILGQTNTEAFF.